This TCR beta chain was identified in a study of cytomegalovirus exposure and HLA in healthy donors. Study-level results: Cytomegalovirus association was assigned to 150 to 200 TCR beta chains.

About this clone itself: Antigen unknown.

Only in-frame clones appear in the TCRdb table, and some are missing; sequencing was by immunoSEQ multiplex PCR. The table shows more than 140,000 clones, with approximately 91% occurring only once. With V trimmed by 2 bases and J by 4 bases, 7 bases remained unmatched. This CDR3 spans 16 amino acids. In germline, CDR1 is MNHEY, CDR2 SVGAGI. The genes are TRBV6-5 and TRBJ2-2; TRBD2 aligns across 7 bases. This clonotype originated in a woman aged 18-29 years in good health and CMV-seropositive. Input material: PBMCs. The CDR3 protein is CASSYRLAVPTGELFF. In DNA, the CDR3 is TGTGCCAGCAGTTACCGGCTAGCGGTTCCCACCGGGGAGCTGTTTTTT.